This note documents a single T cell receptor beta chain sequence. How the authors handled the data: Estimated nucleated cell counts came from reference gene primer amplification. Only in-frame clones appear in the TCRdb table, and some are missing; sequencing was by immunoSEQ multiplex PCR. The V and J calls and clone size come from that table; D and trimming were worked out from the DNA. The sample shows some 240,000 clones, 75% to 90% of them seen only once. This entry is derived from a study of blood T cell repertoires in COVID-19. The wider study: Sites across the United States, Italy and Spain contributed samples from acute and convalescent COVID-19. Sources were T cells, B-cell-depleted T cells, or PBMCs; the material itself was cDNA or gDNA.

Germline V gene lookup returns CDR1 SGHRS and CDR2 YFSETQ. This CDR3 comprises 16 residues. V lost 0 bases, J lost 8 bases, and 8 bases stayed unmatched. The sequence was collected from a woman aged 40 to 55 who had recovered from COVID-19. This sequence joins TRBV5-1 and TRBJ2-1, with TRBD2 identical over 10 bases. The sequenced sample was peripheral blood. CDR3 sequence (DNA): TGCGCCAGCAGCTTGGCCGCTAGCGGGAGTACATATGAGCAGTTCTTC. It yields the protein CASSLAASGSTYEQFF.